The 26 T cell receptor beta chains in this list originate from one sample, sequenced in a study of blood T cell repertoires in COVID-19. Using immunoSEQ multiplex PCR, the repertoire was profiled, and TCRdb retains in-frame clones only, with some absent. The data contain around 86,000 clones, about four fifths of them seen just once; the ten biggest clones take up about an eighth. Sequencing was carried out using peripheral blood. The receptors derive from a human donor in a cohort sampled during active COVID-19.

The chain is built from TRBV6-2 or TRBV6-3 and TRBJ2-3; TRBD2 aligns across 11 bases. Trimming cost V 2 bases and J 0 bases; bases outside gene matches: 13. The CDR3 contains 20 residues. Germline V gives CDR1 MNHEY, CDR2 SVGEGT. CDR3 coding DNA: TGTGCCAGCAGTTACCCCTCAGGTAGCGGGGGGGGCTCTAGCACAGATACGCAGTATTTT. Its protein product is CASSYPSGSGGGSSTDTQYF.

This clone was counted a single time. The chain uses TRBV3-1 (or the pseudogene TRBV3-2) and TRBJ1-1; D is perhaps TRBD1 (5 bases). Trimming took 3 bases from V and 4 from J, leaving 12 bases between them. The CDR3 loop spans 14 amino acids. Germline V gene lookup returns CDR1 LGHDT and CDR2 YNNKEL (reference sequence). The CDR3 protein is CASSQGRGSTEAFF. CDR3 nucleotides: TGTGCCAGCAGCCAGGGGAGGGGTTCCACTGAAGCTTTCTTT.

This clone appeared once. The chain is built from TRBV2 and TRBJ1-4, with 7 bases that match TRBD1. The CDR3 totals 14 residues. The trim removed 3 bases at V and 6 bases at J, leaving 4 bases unmatched. CDR1 and CDR2 from the germline V gene are SNHLY and FYNNEI. The CDR3 protein is CASSDFRGDEKLFF. CDR3 in DNA: TGTGCCAGCAGTGATTTCAGGGGGGATGAAAAACTGTTTTTT.

The chain uses TRBV10-3 and TRBJ2-7, with D possibly matching TRBD1 (5 bases). The CDR3 sequence is 12 residues long. Trimming shortened V by 6 bases and J by 3 bases, and 9 bases separated the two germline ends. Looked up from germline, CDR1 is ENHRY and CDR2 is SYGVKD. The DNA for the CDR3 is TGTGCCATCAGCCAGGGAAACTACGAGCAGTACTTC. Amino acid sequence: CAISQGNYEQYF.

This clone turned up a few times. The gene calls are TRBV24-1 and TRBJ2-7; tentative D call: TRBD1 (6 bases). The CDR3 is 11 amino acids. V dropped 7 bases and J dropped 6 bases, with 9 bases sitting between them. The germline V gene has CDR1 KGHDR and CDR2 SFDVKD. The CDR3 DNA is TGTGCCACCAGCTCAGGGGCCGAGCAGTACTTC. Protein product: CATSSGAEQYF.

The V call is TRBV7-9, the J call TRBJ2-7; D remains ambiguous. Germline CDR1 reads SEHNR; CDR2 reads FQNEAQ (reference sequence). This CDR3 region has 14 residues. The ends were cut back, 6 bases at V and 2 bases at J, with 14 bases in the middle. The CDR3 nucleotides are TGTGCCAGCAGTTATGGCGGTCAGACCTACGAGCAGTACTTC. It yields the protein CASSYGGQTYEQYF.

The CDR3 is CASSSGMTGEKLFF. Written as DNA, the CDR3 is TGTGCCAGCAGCTCAGGGATGACTGGGGAAAAACTGTTTTTT. The V and J genes are TRBV7-6 and TRBJ1-4; D might be TRBD1 (5 bases). Trimming took 4 bases from V and 8 from J, leaving 14 bases between them. CDR1 and CDR2 (germline): SGHVS, FNYEAQ. The CDR3 totals 14 residues.

The chain uses TRBV30 and TRBJ1-2; 8 bases are shared with TRBD1. Trimming took 2 bases from V and 4 from J; bases not matched to a gene: 0. This CDR3 is built from 12 residues. Germline V gene data show CDR1 as GTSNPN and CDR2 as SVGIG (reference sequence). CDR3 sequence (DNA): TGTGCCTGGAGTACAGGGGGCTATGGCTACACCTTC. Amino acids: CAWSTGGYGYTF.

The V call is TRBV24-1, the J call TRBJ2-7; 10 nucleotides align to TRBD1. Germline-derived CDR1 and CDR2 are KGHDR and SFDVKD. The J segment lost 6 bases and the V segment lost 9 bases, leaving 1 base of the junction unmatched. The CDR3 contains 11 residues. CDR3 loop: CATGTGVEQYF. CDR3 nucleotide sequence: TGTGCCACCGGGACAGGGGTCGAGCAGTACTTC.

This clone showed up just a few times. The chain recombines TRBV10-3 with TRBJ1-5, with D possibly matching TRBD1 (6 bases). CDR1 and CDR2 (germline): ENHRY, SYGVKD. Trimming cost V 5 bases and J 6 bases, with 11 bases left between them. The CDR3 runs 13 residues. The chain's CDR3 is CAISTDSSQPQHF. Here the CDR3 DNA reads TGTGCCATCAGTACGGACAGTTCTCAGCCCCAGCATTTT.

This chain joins TRBV2 and TRBJ1-5, with 12 bases fitting TRBD1. This CDR3 has 18 residues. With V trimmed by 4 bases and J by 2 bases, 9 bases remained unmatched. The germline CDR1 and CDR2 sequences are SNHLY and FYNNEI. CDR3: CASSGGTGGGAGNQPQHF. The DNA of the CDR3 is TGTGCCAGCAGTGGCGGGACAGGGGGCGGCGCGGGCAATCAGCCCCAGCATTTT.

The chain links TRBV5-1 to TRBJ1-4; D is unclear. The CDR3 contains 15 residues. Germline lookup yields CDR1 SGHRS and CDR2 YFSETQ. Trimming shortened V by 0 bases and J by 3 bases, and 9 bases separated the two germline ends. This CDR3 is CASSLDGEANEKLFF. The CDR3, as DNA: TGCGCCAGCAGCTTGGACGGGGAGGCTAATGAAAAACTGTTTTTT.

This sequence joins TRBV4-1 and TRBJ2-3; 10 bases align to TRBD1. With 1 base clipped from V and 4 bases from J, the junction kept 5 bases outside the gene matches. There are 16 residues in the CDR3. In germline, CDR1 is MGHRA, CDR2 YSYEKL. This chain's CDR3 is CASSQGLDRGADTQYF. The CDR3 coding sequence is TGCGCCAGCAGCCAAGGTTTGGACAGGGGGGCAGATACGCAGTATTTT.

The gene calls are TRBV24-1 and TRBJ2-1; the match to TRBD2 covers 14 bases. The V gene end was trimmed by 4 bases and the J gene end by 8 bases; junction bases not matched to a gene: 3. In germline, CDR1 is KGHDR, CDR2 SFDVKD. This CDR3 has 15 residues. As DNA, the CDR3 is TGTGCCACCAGTGAATCGGGACTAGCGGGAGATGAGCAGTTCTTC. Residues: CATSESGLAGDEQFF.

The J gene is TRBJ1-6, the V gene TRBV7-9, with TRBD1 matching 9 bases. CDR3 length: 18 amino acids. Germline V gene data show CDR1 as SEHNR and CDR2 as FQNEAQ (reference sequence). V dropped 1 base and J dropped 5; count of bases not matched to a gene: 9. DNA for the CDR3: TGTGCCAGCAGCTTAGTCGCGACAGGGGGGGGAAATAATTCACCCCTCCACTTT. As protein: CASSLVATGGGNNSPLHF.

Of note for this clone: One junction end disagrees with the germline gene, perhaps due to a read error. The same CDR3 arises from other DNA sequences in this sample as well. This sequence joins TRBV28 and TRBJ1-2; D call uncertain. This CDR3 is 11 amino acids long. In germline, CDR1 is MDHEN, CDR2 SYDVKM. The CDR3 DNA reads as TGTGCCAGTAGTTTTAATCATGGCTACACCTTC. Residues: CASSFNHGYTF.

The CDR3 sequence is CAIRREERFPLHF. The CDR3 coding sequence is TGTGCCATCAGGAGGGAGGAACGTTTCCCCCTCCACTTT. V gene TRBV10-3 combines with J gene TRBJ1-6; D is ambiguous. Trimming took off 6 bases at V and 13 bases at J, with 16 bases between the two ends. The CDR3 contains 13 residues. Per germline, CDR1 ENHRY and CDR2 SYGVKD.

This clone was picked up a small number of times. The chain carries TRBV2 and TRBJ2-1; D perhaps matches TRBD2 (5 bases). The V gene's germline CDR1 is SNHLY and CDR2 FYNNEI. There are 15 residues in the CDR3. V was cut by 6 bases and J by 7 bases, with 19 bases left in between. Written as DNA, the CDR3 is TGTGCCAGCAGCCCTTCCACCGGGATGCGGAATGAGCAGTTCTTC. This gives the protein CASSPSTGMRNEQFF.

The chain has TRBV9 and TRBJ2-2; 7 nucleotides align to TRBD2. From germline, CDR1 is SGDLS and CDR2 YYNGEE. This CDR3 spans 15 amino acids. The junction had 1 base not matched to a gene; V was cut back by 0 bases and J by 2 bases. The chain's CDR3 is CASSVGGSNTGELFF. The DNA of the CDR3 is TGTGCCAGCAGCGTAGGCGGGAGCAACACCGGGGAGCTGTTTTTT.

The chain uses TRBV5-1 and TRBJ2-3; TRBD2 matches at 7 bases. The germline CDR1 and CDR2 sequences are SGHRS and YFSETQ. V was clipped by 3 bases and J by 0 bases; unmatched bases: 7. This CDR3 region has 16 residues. The CDR3 DNA follows: TGCGCCAGCAGCTACTCTAGCGGACCTAGCACAGATACGCAGTATTTT. Protein sequence: CASSYSSGPSTDTQYF.

V is TRBV18 and J is TRBJ2-3; 9 nucleotides line up with TRBD2. Losses at the gene ends were 1 base for V and 5 bases for J; bases not matched to a gene: 7. This CDR3 has 16 residues. Germline CDR1 reads KGHSH; CDR2 reads LQKENI. The CDR3 DNA sequence: TGTGCCAGCTCACCACGTTTGACTAGCGGATTAGATACGCAGTATTTT. Its translation: CASSPRLTSGLDTQYF.

The chain employs TRBV5-7 and TRBJ2-3, with D perhaps TRBD2 (7 bases). TRBV5-7 is flagged as an ORF with uncertain function. V lost 6 bases and J lost 1, with 21 bases in between. The CDR3 extends over 17 amino acids. CDR3 region: CASILSSRGAGTDTQYF. CDR3 sequence (DNA): TGTGCCAGCATCCTGTCGTCTCGGGGGGCTGGCACAGATACGCAGTATTTT.

The chain links TRBV18 to TRBJ2-3; the match to TRBD2 covers 15 bases. Unmatched junction bases numbered 2, after V lost 4 bases and J lost 3 bases. Per the germline V gene, CDR1 is KGHSH and CDR2 is LQKENI. CDR3 size: 16 residues. For the CDR3, the DNA is TGTGCCAGCTCACTGGGACTAGCGGGAGGTACAGATACGCAGTATTTT. This codes for CASSLGLAGGTDTQYF.

The chain employs TRBV19 and TRBJ1-3; no definite D call. Germline V gene lookup returns CDR1 LNHDA and CDR2 SQIVND (reference sequence). The CDR3 runs to 17 residues. The V and J ends lost 5 bases and 0 bases respectively, with 17 bases between them. In DNA form, the CDR3 reads TGTGCCAGTAGTCTAGGAGGAGGCCGCTACTCTGGAAACACCATATATTTT. This encodes CASSLGGGRYSGNTIYF. Variable domain in full (rest from reference TRBV19 and TRBJ1-3): DGGITQSPKYLFRKEGQNVTLSCEQNLNHDAMYWYRQDPGQGLRLIYYSQIVNDFQKGDIAEGYSVSREKKESFPLTVTSAQKNPTAFYLCASSLGGGRYSGNTIYFGEGSWLTVV.

The chain has TRBV5-1 and TRBJ2-1; possibly TRBD2 for D (6 bases). Germline-derived CDR1 and CDR2 are SGHRS and YFSETQ. The germline V and J ends were trimmed by 0 bases and 7 bases, with 14 bases remaining between them. The CDR3 covers 15 residues. Here the CDR3 reads CASSLAREYRNEQFF. The CDR3 nucleotides are TGCGCCAGCAGCTTGGCCCGGGAGTATCGGAATGAGCAGTTCTTC.

The chain has TRBV29-1 and TRBJ2-7; 7 positions agree with TRBD1. Germline CDR1 and CDR2: SQVTM and ANQGSEA. This CDR3 has 12 amino acids. After removal of 6 bases from V and 0 bases from J, the junction contained 2 bases not matched to a gene. CDR3 nucleotides: TGCAGCGTCGCAGGGGGCTCCTACGAGCAGTACTTC. Translation: CSVAGGSYEQYF.